Listed here is a single T cell receptor (beta chain). What it binds is unknown. These data are taken from a study of OX40 agonist ivuxolimab in advanced cancers. Study-wide findings and caveats: On average, a greater number of expanded clones characterised CD8+ T cells relative to CD4+. Dosing at 0.1 to 3.0 mg/kg was accompanied by clonal expansion of CD4+ and CD8+ blood T cells by week 6.

Blood specimens came from baseline, cycle 4 day 1, and cycle 7 day 1. Trimming removed 3 bases from V and 4 bases from J, with 13 bases in between. CDR3 length equals 15 residues. CDR1 and CDR2 from the germline V gene are LNHNV and YYDKDF (reference sequence). Data came from immunoSEQ multiplex PCR; TCRdb stores just in-frame clones and leaves some out. The repertoire holds approximately 74,000 clones, with approximately 90% as singletons. The receptor was derived from an adult with an advanced solid tumor such as melanoma, head and neck, liver or kidney cancer. The source material was CD4+ or CD8+ T cells sorted from blood, sampled in a trial of the OX40 agonist ivuxolimab. The V call is TRBV15, the J call TRBJ1-5; the D is unclear. The CDR3, as DNA: TGTGCCACCAGCAGGCCTACAGAGCCGAATCAGCCCCAGCATTTT. Its protein is CATSRPTEPNQPQHF.